Listed below are T cell receptor beta chains from one sample, sequenced in a study of beta chain features in type 1 diabetes. TCRdb keeps only in-frame clones here, not all; method: immunoSEQ multiplex PCR. The sample includes hundreds of thousands of clones, more than 9.5% seen only once; the top ten take 0.046%. Sequencing was done on a sample of naive CD4+ T cells from blood. The receptors derive from a woman under 30 in good health. The CDR3 runs from the conserved cysteine through the conserved F or W. The D gene is left open where the match is weak. Rows give clone size only sometimes, using once, few, many, or a class for an expanded clone.

>TRBV9|.|14|TRBJ1-6|.
CASSGQFYNSPLHF
TGTGCCAGCAGCGGACAGTTCTATAATTCACCCCTCCACTTT
>TRBV18|few|16|TRBJ2-3|TRBD2
CASSPPGLAVTDTQYF
TGTGCCAGCTCACCGCCGGGACTAGCGGTCACAGATACGCAGTATTTT
>TRBV30|.|13|TRBJ2-7|.
CAWSVGNGKGQYF
TGTGCCTGGAGTGTAGGCAACGGCAAAGGGCAGTACTTC
>TRBV6-5|few|14|TRBJ1-4|TRBD1
CASSRDRGYEKLFF
TGTGCCAGCAGCCGTGACAGGGGGTATGAAAAACTGTTTTTT
>TRBV29-1|.|12|TRBJ2-1|.
CSVAPGANEQFF
TGCAGCGTTGCCCCAGGGGCCAATGAGCAGTTCTTC
>TRBV14|few|14|TRBJ1-1|.
CASSQGGFGAEAFF
TGTGCCAGCAGCCAAGGAGGCTTCGGGGCTGAAGCTTTCTTT
>TRBV30|few|12|TRBJ1-2|.
CAWSVPLAGYTF
TGTGCCTGGAGTGTCCCCCTTGCCGGTTACACCTTC
>TRBV7-9|few|11|TRBJ2-4|.
CASSSQNIQYF
TGTGCCAGCAGCTCACAAAACATTCAGTACTTC
>TRBV28|.|16|TRBJ2-6|.
CATTETSSSGANVLTF
TGTGCCACCACGGAGACGTCTAGCTCTGGGGCCAACGTCCTGACTTTC
>TRBV7-8|few|14|TRBJ1-2|TRBD1
CASSLDRGGYGYTF
TGTGCCAGCAGCTTAGACAGGGGAGGCTATGGCTACACCTTC
>TRBV9|few|17|TRBJ2-1|.
CASSVRGSRSSYNEQFF
TGTGCCAGCAGCGTTAGGGGTAGCCGGAGCTCCTACAATGAGCAGTTCTTC
>TRBV4-1|.|14|TRBJ1-6|.
CASSGIGARSPLHF
TGCGCCAGCAGCGGAATAGGGGCTAGGTCACCCCTCCACTTT
>TRBV4-3|.|17|TRBJ1-2|TRBD1
CASSSQTLQGLRDGYTF
TGCGCCAGCAGCTCTCAAACCTTACAGGGGCTCAGGGATGGCTACACCTTC
>TRBV9|few|15|TRBJ2-1|.
CASSVVGVSYNEQFF
TGTGCCAGCAGCGTAGTGGGGGTCTCCTACAATGAGCAGTTCTTC
>TRBV6-5|.|16|TRBJ2-3|.
CASSYYNAGEGDTQYF
TGTGCCAGCAGTTACTACAACGCAGGGGAGGGGGATACGCAGTATTTT
>TRBV27|few|14|TRBJ1-2|.
CASSSLNRGYGYTF
TGTGCCAGCAGTTCGCTAAACAGAGGCTATGGCTACACCTTC
>TRBV5-1|.|13|TRBJ2-1|.
CASSLYRANEQFF
TGCGCCAGCAGCTTGTACAGGGCTAATGAGCAGTTCTTC
>TRBV9|.|14|TRBJ2-2|.
CASSVTRGSGELFF
TGTGCCAGCAGCGTAACCAGGGGCTCCGGGGAGCTGTTTTTT
>TRBV27|few|16|TRBJ2-5|.
CASSLTVPDLGETQYF
TGTGCCAGCAGTTTAACTGTCCCCGACTTGGGAGAGACCCAGTACTTC
>TRBV7-6|few|13|TRBJ1-1|.
CASSARTDTEAFF
TGTGCCAGCAGCGCCAGGACGGACACTGAAGCTTTCTTT
>TRBV7-2|.|15|TRBJ2-1|TRBD1
CASSRDRGLYNEQFF
TGTGCCAGCAGCCGCGACAGGGGACTCTACAATGAGCAGTTCTTC
>TRBV19|.|13|TRBJ1-2|.
CASMEDGVYGYTF
TGTGCCAGTATGGAGGACGGGGTCTATGGCTACACCTTC
>TRBV10-3|.|11|TRBJ2-7|.
CAISEGGEQYF
TGTGCCATCAGTGAAGGTGGCGAGCAGTACTTC
>TRBV7-3|.|15|TRBJ2-2|TRBD2
CASRAGAPNTGELFF
TGTGCCAGCAGAGCGGGAGCCCCGAACACCGGGGAGCTGTTTTTT
>TRBV30|.|16|TRBJ2-2|TRBD2
CAWSAPFGTKTGELFF
TGTGCCTGGAGTGCCCCCTTCGGGACTAAAACTGGGGAGCTGTTTTTT
>TRBV11-3|.|18|TRBJ2-5|TRBD1
CASSVRRAGTGAKETQYF
TGTGCCAGCAGCGTGCGAAGGGCCGGGACAGGGGCCAAAGAGACCCAGTACTTC
>TRBV15|.|12|TRBJ1-2|.
CATSAGVYGYTF
TGTGCCACCAGCGCAGGGGTCTATGGCTACACCTTC
>TRBV2|.|12|TRBJ2-5|.
CASSDRGETQYF
TGTGCCAGCAGTGACAGGGGCGAGACCCAGTACTTC
>TRBV9|few|15|TRBJ2-2|TRBD1
CASSVQGVRTGELFF
TGTGCCAGCAGCGTCCAGGGGGTGAGGACCGGGGAGCTGTTTTTT
>TRBV5-6|.|13|TRBJ1-2|.
CASSLITAYGYTF
TGTGCCAGCAGCTTGATAACCGCCTATGGCTACACCTTC
>TRBV29-1|.|16|TRBJ2-2|.
CSVTRGSSANTGELFF
TGCAGCGTCACACGGGGTTCGAGCGCGAACACCGGGGAGCTGTTTTTT
>TRBV7-3|few|11|TRBJ1-4|TRBD1
CAGTGCEKLFF
TGTGCCGGGACAGGGTGTGAAAAACTGTTTTTT
>TRBV4-1|.|16|TRBJ1-5|.
CASSHVQGGGNQPQHF
TGCGCCAGCAGCCACGTACAGGGCGGAGGCAATCAGCCCCAGCATTTT
>TRBV5-6|.|15|TRBJ2-6|.
CASSLSWAGANVLTF
TGTGCCAGCAGCTTGTCCTGGGCTGGGGCCAACGTCCTGACTTTC
>TRBV29-1|many|14|TRBJ2-7|.
CSALDGPSSYEQYF
TGCAGCGCGCTCGACGGACCGAGCTCCTACGAGCAGTACTTC
>TRBV4-3|.|14|TRBJ2-1|.
CASSQEIQSNEQFF
TGCGCCAGCAGCCAAGAGATCCAGTCCAATGAGCAGTTCTTC
>TRBV30|.|15|TRBJ1-1|.
CAWSTLQGVRTEAFF
TGTGCCTGGAGTACCTTACAAGGGGTGAGGACTGAAGCTTTCTTT
>TRBV4-3|.|15|TRBJ1-4|.
CASSQGGQGNEKLFF
TGCGCCAGCAGCCAGGGGGGTCAAGGTAATGAAAAACTGTTTTTT
>TRBV30|.|10|TRBJ2-1|TRBD2
CACPGTSGFF
TGTGCCTGCCCAGGGACTAGCGGTTTCTTC
>TRBV30|few|11|TRBJ2-7|.
CAWAQGFEQYF
TGTGCCTGGGCACAGGGATTCGAGCAGTACTTC
>TRBV4-3|.|16|TRBJ1-2|TRBD1
CASSPYRGPGGYGYTF
TGCGCCAGCAGCCCGTACAGGGGGCCTGGGGGCTATGGCTACACCTTC
>TRBV29-1|.|14|TRBJ1-2|TRBD1
CSVSRDRANYGYTF
TGCAGCGTCTCCCGGGACAGAGCTAACTATGGCTACACCTTC
>TRBV5-6|few|14|TRBJ2-1|TRBD1
CASSFYDRENEQFF
TGTGCCAGCAGCTTCTACGACAGGGAGAATGAGCAGTTCTTC
>TRBV5-1|.|14|TRBJ2-4|.
CASSLTGNKNIQYF
TGCGCCAGCAGCCTGACAGGCAATAAAAACATTCAGTACTTC
>TRBV4-1|few|19|TRBJ2-5|TRBD1
CASSQDQFWNRGSGETQYF
TGCGCCAGCAGCCAAGATCAGTTTTGGAACAGGGGGTCTGGGGAGACCCAGTACTTC
>TRBV7-2|.|12|TRBJ1-4|.
CASSGDAQKLFF
TGTGCCAGCAGCGGAGACGCGCAGAAACTGTTTTTT
>TRBV11-2|.|13|TRBJ2-3|TRBD1
CASSLVGTALQYF
TGTGCCAGCAGCTTAGTCGGGACAGCACTGCAGTATTTT
>TRBV30|.|15|TRBJ2-3|.
CAWSGRRGATDTQYF
TGTGCCTGGAGTGGGCGGCGGGGCGCCACAGATACGCAGTATTTT
>TRBV7-2|few|15|TRBJ2-1|TRBD1
CASSLQGQGYNEQFF
TGTGCCAGCAGCTTACAGGGACAGGGGTACAATGAGCAGTTCTTC
>TRBV2|few|11|TRBJ1-1|.
CASSENTEAFF
TGTGCCAGCAGTGAAAACACTGAAGCTTTCTTT
>TRBV5-1|few|16|TRBJ2-3|.
CASSTTRDSGTDTQYF
TGCGCCAGCAGCACCACCCGGGACAGCGGGACAGATACGCAGTATTTT
>TRBV29-1|many|14|TRBJ2-4|.
CSVVTGLAKNIQYF
TGCAGCGTTGTGACAGGCCTAGCCAAAAACATTCAGTACTTC
>TRBV29-1|.|12|TRBJ2-5|TRBD1
CSVGQGQETQYF
TGCAGCGTTGGACAGGGCCAAGAGACCCAGTACTTC